The clone carrying this T cell receptor (beta chain) has just a few counts. The same CDR3 can be traced to other DNA sequences in this sample. With 60 Vbeta and 13 Jbeta primers, the PCR was carried out. Sequencing was performed with immunoSEQ multiplex PCR; in TCRdb, only in-frame clones are kept and a portion is missing. The data show 70,000 or so clones, with about nine tenths seen just once and roughly 2% held by the top ten. This sample was taken from a study of cytomegalovirus exposure and HLA in healthy donors. The CDR3 totals 14 residues. Germline loops: CDR1 MNHNS, CDR2 SASEGT. The V and J ends lost 6 bases and 0 bases, in that order; junction bases with no gene match: 3.

The chain employs TRBV6-1 and TRBJ2-7; 9 nucleotides match TRBD1. The material sequenced was PBMCs. This TCR was sampled from a woman between 25 and 40 years old in good health and CMV-seronegative. CDR3 sequence (DNA): TGTGCCAGCAGAGGACAGGGGCTCTCCTACGAGCAGTACTTC. As protein: CASRGQGLSYEQYF.